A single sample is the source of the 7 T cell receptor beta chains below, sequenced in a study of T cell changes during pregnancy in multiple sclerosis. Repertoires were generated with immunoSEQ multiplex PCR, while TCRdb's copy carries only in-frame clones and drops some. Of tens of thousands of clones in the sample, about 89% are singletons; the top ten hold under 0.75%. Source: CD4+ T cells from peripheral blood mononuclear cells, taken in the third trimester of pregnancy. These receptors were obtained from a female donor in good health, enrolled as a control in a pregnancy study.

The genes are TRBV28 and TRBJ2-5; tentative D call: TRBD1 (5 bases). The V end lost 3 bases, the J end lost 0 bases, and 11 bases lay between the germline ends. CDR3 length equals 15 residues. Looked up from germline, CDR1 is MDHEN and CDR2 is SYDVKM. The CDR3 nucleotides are TGTGCCAGCAGTTTTATGACAGACCACCAAGAGACCCAGTACTTC. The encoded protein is CASSFMTDHQETQYF.

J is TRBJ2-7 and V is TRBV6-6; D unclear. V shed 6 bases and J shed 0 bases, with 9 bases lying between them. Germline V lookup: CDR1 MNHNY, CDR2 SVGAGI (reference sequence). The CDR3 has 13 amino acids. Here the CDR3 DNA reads TGTGCCAGCAGCCGGAGCTACTCCTACGAGCAGTACTTC. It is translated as CASSRSYSYEQYF.

The CDR3 spells CASSPIQGAGEQFF. Here the CDR3 DNA reads TGCGCCAGCAGCCCTATACAGGGGGCTGGGGAGCAGTTCTTC. The chain uses TRBV5-1 and TRBJ2-1; 9 nucleotides match TRBD1. Losses at the gene ends were 4 bases for V and 10 bases for J; bases not matched to a gene: 9. The length of the CDR3 is 14 residues. Germline CDR1 and CDR2: SGHRS and YFSETQ.

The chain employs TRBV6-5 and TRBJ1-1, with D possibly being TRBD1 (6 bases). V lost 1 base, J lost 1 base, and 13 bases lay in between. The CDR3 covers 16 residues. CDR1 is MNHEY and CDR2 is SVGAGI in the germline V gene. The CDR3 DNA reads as TGTGCCAGCAGTTACTTAACGCCAGGGGCGAACACTGAAGCTTTCTTT. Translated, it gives CASSYLTPGANTEAFF.

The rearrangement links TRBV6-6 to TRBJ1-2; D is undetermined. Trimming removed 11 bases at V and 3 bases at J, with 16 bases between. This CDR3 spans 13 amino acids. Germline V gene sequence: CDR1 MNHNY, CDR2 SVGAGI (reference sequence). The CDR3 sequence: CAAQKRVDYGYTF. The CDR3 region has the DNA TGTGCCGCCCAGAAACGGGTCGACTATGGCTACACCTTC.

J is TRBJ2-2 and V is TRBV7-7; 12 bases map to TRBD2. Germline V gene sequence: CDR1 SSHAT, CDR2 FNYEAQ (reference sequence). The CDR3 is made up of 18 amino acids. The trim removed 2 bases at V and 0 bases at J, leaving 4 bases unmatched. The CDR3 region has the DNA TGTGCCAGCAGCTTATATCCTAGCGGGGGGGCGAACACCGGGGAGCTGTTTTTT. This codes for CASSLYPSGGANTGELFF.

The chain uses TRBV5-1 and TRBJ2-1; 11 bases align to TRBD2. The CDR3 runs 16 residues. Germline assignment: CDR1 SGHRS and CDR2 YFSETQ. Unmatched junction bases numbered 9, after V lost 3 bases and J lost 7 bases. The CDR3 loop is CASSYYSGRAANEQFF. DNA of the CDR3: TGCGCCAGCAGCTACTATAGCGGGAGGGCCGCAAATGAGCAGTTCTTC.